This T cell receptor beta chain was documented in a study of T cells in localized non-small cell lung cancer. The CDR3 has 13 amino acids. Germline V gene lookup returns CDR1 WSHSY and CDR2 SAAADI. The germline V and J ends were trimmed by 0 bases and 3 bases, with 5 bases remaining between them. The data were produced by immunoSEQ multiplex PCR, yet TCRdb's version contains in-frame clones alone and is incomplete. The sample lists around 33,000 clones, 82% occurring once. This clone appeared once. The chain is built from TRBV10-2 and TRBJ1-2; D remains ambiguous. Sample: peripheral blood, taken before any cancer treatment. This TCR was sampled from a male donor aged 60 or older with stage III squamous cell lung carcinoma. CDR3 region: CASSESEYYGYTF. The DNA of the CDR3 is TGCGCCAGCAGTGAGTCGGAATACTATGGCTACACCTTC.